Listed below are T cell receptor beta chains from one sample, sequenced in a study of T cell repertoires in cytomegalovirus infection. TCRdb called the reads again in MiXCR, with one record for every CDR3 protein. The table lists roughly 500,000 distinct CDR3 sequences, approximately 15% of them singletons, with about 24% in the top ten. Sequenced: CD8+ T cells from PBMCs. The receptors here all came from a human donor in good health (CMV status not recorded). Some clones in this sample may be carry-over from other donors' samples. Both conserved end residues are part of each CDR3. Fields, in order: J gene, D gene, clone size, V gene, CDR3 protein, CDR3 DNA. The D gene is left open where the match is weak. Rows may omit the clone size; those that give it use once, few, many or a size class.

TRBJ2-1	TRBD2	few	TRBV6-4	CASSEGTSGNNEQFF	TGTGCCAGCAGTGAAGGGACTAGCGGGAACAATGAGCAGTTCTTC
TRBJ1-2	NA	NA	TRBV4-1	CASSQITGYGYTF	TGCGCCAGCAGCCAAATAACAGGCTATGGCTACACCTTC
TRBJ1-1	TRBD1	few	TRBV6-5	CASSSTGGGAFF	TGTGCCAGCAGTTCAACAGGGGGGGGAGCTTTCTTT
TRBJ2-1	TRBD1	few	TRBV10-3	CAIPRTGAANEQFF	TGTGCCATCCCACGGACAGGGGCGGCCAATGAGCAGTTCTTC
TRBJ1-3	NA	NA	TRBV9	CASSVRPDRLAGNTIYF	TGTGCCAGCAGCGTACGGCCCGACAGGCTGGCTGGAAACACCATATATTTT
TRBJ2-3	NA	NA	TRBV24-1	CATSDWRGTQYF	TGTGCCACCAGTGATTGGCGGGGTACGCAGTATTTT
TRBJ2-7	TRBD2	NA	TRBV6-6	CASSPPMTSTYEQYF	TGTGCCAGCAGTCCCCCAATGACTAGCACATACGAGCAGTACTTC
TRBJ2-1	TRBD1	many	TRBV12-3/TRBV12-4	CASSLKGGRIYNEQFF	TGTGCCAGCAGTTTGAAAGGGGGCCGAATCTACAATGAGCAGTTCTTC
TRBJ2-3	NA	NA	TRBV5-4	CASSLASGSSTDTQYF	TGTGCCAGCAGCTTGGCCAGCGGCTCAAGCACAGATACGCAGTATTTT
TRBJ2-7	TRBD1	few	TRBV20-1	CSALGTDLGIEQYF	TGCAGTGCTCTTGGGACAGACCTTGGTATCGAGCAGTACTTC
TRBJ2-5	TRBD1	NA	TRBV25-1	CASSETNRGGETQYF	TGTGCCAGCAGTGAAACAAACAGGGGTGGGGAGACCCAGTACTTC
TRBJ2-7	NA	NA	TRBV7-8	CASSFKGAGYEQYF	TGTGCCAGCAGCTTCAAGGGAGCGGGCTACGAGCAGTACTTC
TRBJ2-7	NA	few	TRBV12-3/TRBV12-4	CASSQTSTEQYF	TGTGCCAGCAGCCAGACGTCCACCGAGCAGTACTTC
TRBJ1-1	NA	few	TRBV24-1	CATSDGLNTEAFF	TGTGCCACCAGTGACGGTTTGAACACTGAAGCTTTCTTT
TRBJ2-1	NA	many	TRBV2	CASSGRVYNEQFF	TGTGCCAGCAGTGGGCGCGTCTACAATGAGCAGTTCTTC
TRBJ1-1	NA	once	TRBV27	CASSFGMGTEAFF	TGTGCCAGCAGTTTCGGGATGGGAACTGAAGCTTTCTTT
TRBJ2-7	NA	NA	TRBV27	CASSNGYDYEQYF	TGTGCCAGCAGTAACGGGTACGACTACGAGCAGTACTTC
TRBJ1-2	NA	many	TRBV7-8	CASSLGQRDGYTF	TGTGCCAGCAGCTTAGGACAGCGAGATGGCTACACCTTC
TRBJ1-5	NA	NA	TRBV20-1	CSAKTQINNQPQHF	TGCAGTGCTAAGACGCAGATCAACAATCAGCCCCAGCATTTT
TRBJ1-1	TRBD1	many	TRBV7-8	CASSLKDRGPGMNTEAFF	TGTGCCAGCAGCTTAAAGGACAGGGGGCCGGGCATGAACACTGAAGCTTTCTTT
TRBJ2-1	TRBD2	few	TRBV5-5	CASSFRAGGGNEQFF	TGTGCCAGCAGCTTCAGGGCGGGAGGTGGTAATGAGCAGTTCTTC
TRBJ2-7	NA	many	TRBV6-1	CASSFSGTDYEQYF	TGTGCCAGCAGTTTCTCCGGGACTGACTACGAGCAGTACTTC
TRBJ2-3	TRBD2	NA	TRBV7-3	CASSLRKISGSQYTDTQYF	TGTGCCAGCAGCTTAAGGAAGATTAGCGGGAGTCAGTACACAGATACGCAGTATTTT
TRBJ2-5	TRBD1	few	TRBV6-8	CASRRDRSLIQETQYF	TGTGCCAGCAGGCGGGACAGGAGCTTAATCCAAGAGACCCAGTACTTC
TRBJ1-2	NA	few	TRBV30	CAWSVLGSLLYGYTF	TGTGCCTGGAGTGTACTCGGCAGCCTCCTCTATGGCTACACCTTC
TRBJ2-2	TRBD2	many	TRBV5-1	CASSLARAGDTGELFF	TGCGCCAGCAGCTTGGCTCGAGCGGGAGACACCGGGGAGCTGTTTTTT
TRBJ1-4	TRBD1	few	TRBV29-1	CSARGGPRGEKLFF	TGCAGCGCCAGGGGGGGACCAAGGGGTGAAAAACTGTTTTTT
TRBJ1-4	NA	many	TRBV6-6	CASTRGALNEKLFF	TGTGCCAGCACACGAGGGGCCCTTAATGAAAAACTGTTTTTT
TRBJ2-2	NA	NA	TRBV4-2	CASSQDARGDPSFNTGELFF	TGTGCCAGCAGCCAAGATGCTAGAGGGGACCCGTCTTTTAACACCGGGGAGCTGTTTTTT
TRBJ1-1	NA	few	TRBV12-3/TRBV12-4	CASSSRLGGGTEAFF	TGTGCCAGCAGCTCCCGGCTGGGGGGCGGCACTGAAGCTTTCTTT
TRBJ1-5	NA	few	TRBV28	CASSLIPNQPQHF	TGTGCCAGCAGTTTAATCCCTAATCAGCCCCAGCATTTT
TRBJ1-4	TRBD1	few	TRBV29-1	CSVTGTGDATNEKLFF	TGCAGCGTCACCGGGACAGGGGATGCAACTAATGAAAAACTGTTTTTT
TRBJ2-7	TRBD2	NA	TRBV11-2	CASSLVGASGSLSYEQYF	TGTGCCAGCAGCTTAGTTGGGGCTAGCGGGAGTCTATCCTACGAGCAGTACTTC
TRBJ2-5	NA	many	TRBV7-9	CASSPPDSETQYF	TGTGCCAGCAGCCCCCCGGATTCTGAGACCCAGTACTTC
TRBJ1-1	NA	few	TRBV6-1	CANTQSMNTEAFF	TGTGCCAACACACAGAGCATGAACACTGAAGCTTTCTTT
TRBJ1-4	TRBD1	few	TRBV6-6	CASSYRDSNEKLFF	TGTGCCAGCAGTTACCGGGACAGTAATGAAAAACTGTTTTTT
TRBJ1-2	NA	NA	TRBV19	CASSPGELLGYTF	TGTGCCAGTAGTCCCGGAGAGTTACTTGGCTACACCTTC
TRBJ1-1	NA	many	TRBV12-3/TRBV12-4	CASSFGGERGILNTEAFF	TGTGCCAGCAGTTTTGGGGGAGAGCGGGGTATATTGAACACTGAAGCTTTCTTT
TRBJ2-5	TRBD2	many	TRBV28	CASSFLSLSGRTEETQYF	TGTGCCAGCAGTTTTCTTTCCCTTAGCGGGAGAACTGAGGAGACCCAGTACTTC
TRBJ2-7	NA	NA	TRBV4-1	CASSQGLQGVKNEQYF	TGCGCCAGCAGCCAAGGCTTACAGGGAGTAAAAAACGAGCAGTACTTC
TRBJ2-1	NA	NA	TRBV11-2	CASGREANEQFF	TGTGCCAGCGGGCGGGAAGCCAATGAGCAGTTCTTC